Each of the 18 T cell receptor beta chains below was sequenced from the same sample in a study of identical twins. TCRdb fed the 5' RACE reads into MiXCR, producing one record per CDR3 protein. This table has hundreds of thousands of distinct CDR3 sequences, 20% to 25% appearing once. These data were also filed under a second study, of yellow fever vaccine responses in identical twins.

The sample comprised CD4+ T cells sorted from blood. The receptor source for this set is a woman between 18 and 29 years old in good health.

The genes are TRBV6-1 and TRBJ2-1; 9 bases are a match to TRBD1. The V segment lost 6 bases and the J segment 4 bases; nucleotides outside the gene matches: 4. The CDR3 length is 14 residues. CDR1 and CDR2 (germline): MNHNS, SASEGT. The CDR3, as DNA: TGTGCCAGCAGACGGGGACAGGGATACAATGAGCAGTTCTTC. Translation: CASRRGQGYNEQFF.

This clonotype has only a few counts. The CDR3 nucleotides read TGTGCCAGCAGCCTTAACAGGGGCAGGGAGCTGTTTTTT. As protein: CASSLNRGRELFF. The J gene is TRBJ2-2, the V gene TRBV3-1, with 7 bases identical to TRBD1. The germline V gene encodes CDR1 LGHDT and CDR2 YNNKEL (reference sequence). CDR3 length equals 13 residues. The V gene end was trimmed by 4 bases and the J gene end by 9 bases; junction bases not matched to a gene: 5.

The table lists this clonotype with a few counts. CDR3 nucleotide sequence: TGCGCCAGCAGCCTAACAGGGACAGGGGGTAAAAAGGATGAGCAGTTCTTC. Translation: CASSLTGTGGKKDEQFF. The chain links TRBV5-1 to TRBJ2-1; 11 bases are shared with TRBD1. Germline lookup yields CDR1 SGHRS and CDR2 YFSETQ. V trimming: 4 bases; J trimming: 8 bases; junction bases outside the gene matches: 14. This CDR3 is 17 amino acids long.

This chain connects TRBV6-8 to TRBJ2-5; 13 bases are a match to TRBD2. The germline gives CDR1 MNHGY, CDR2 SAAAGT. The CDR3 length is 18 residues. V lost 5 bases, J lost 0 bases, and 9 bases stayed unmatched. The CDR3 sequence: CASSHGTSGAPYQETQYF. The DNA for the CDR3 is TGTGCCAGCAGTCACGGGACTAGCGGGGCGCCCTACCAAGAGACCCAGTACTTC.

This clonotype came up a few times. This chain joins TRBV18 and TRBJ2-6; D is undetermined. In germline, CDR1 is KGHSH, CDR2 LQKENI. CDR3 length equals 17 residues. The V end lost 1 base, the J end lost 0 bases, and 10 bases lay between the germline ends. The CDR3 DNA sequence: TGTGCCAGCTCACCACTCCCCCAGGACTCTGGGGCCAACGTCCTGACTTTC. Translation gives CASSPLPQDSGANVLTF.

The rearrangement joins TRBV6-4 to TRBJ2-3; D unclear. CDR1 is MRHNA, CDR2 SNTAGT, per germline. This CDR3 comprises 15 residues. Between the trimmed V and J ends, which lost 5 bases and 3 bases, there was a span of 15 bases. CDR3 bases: TGTGCCAGCAGTCAATATATGGAAGGGACAGATACGCAGTATTTT. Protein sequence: CASSQYMEGTDTQYF.

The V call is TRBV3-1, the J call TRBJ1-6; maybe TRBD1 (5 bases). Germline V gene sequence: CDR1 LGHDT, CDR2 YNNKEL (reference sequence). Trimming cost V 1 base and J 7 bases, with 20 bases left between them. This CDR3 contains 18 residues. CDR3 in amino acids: CASSQGAIFRDTNSPLHF. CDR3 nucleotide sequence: TGTGCCAGCAGCCAAGGGGCAATTTTCAGGGATACGAATTCACCCCTCCACTTT.

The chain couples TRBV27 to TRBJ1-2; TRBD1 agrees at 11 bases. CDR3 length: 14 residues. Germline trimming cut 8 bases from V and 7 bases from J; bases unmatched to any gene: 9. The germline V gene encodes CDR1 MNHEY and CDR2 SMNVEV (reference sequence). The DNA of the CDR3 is TGTGCCAGCGGGAACCTCGGGACAGGGGGTGGCTACACCTTC. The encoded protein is CASGNLGTGGGYTF.

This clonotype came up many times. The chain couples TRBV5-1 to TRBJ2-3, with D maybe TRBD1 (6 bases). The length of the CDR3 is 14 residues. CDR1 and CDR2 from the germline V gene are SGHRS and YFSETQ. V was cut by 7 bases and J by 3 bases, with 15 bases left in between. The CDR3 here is CASGTGFKTDTQYF. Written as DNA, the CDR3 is TGCGCCAGCGGCACAGGGTTTAAGACAGATACGCAGTATTTT.

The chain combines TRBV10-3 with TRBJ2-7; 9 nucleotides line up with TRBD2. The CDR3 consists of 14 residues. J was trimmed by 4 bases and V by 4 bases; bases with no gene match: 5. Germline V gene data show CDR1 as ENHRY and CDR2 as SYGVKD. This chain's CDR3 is CAISATSGDYEQYF. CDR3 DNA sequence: TGTGCCATCAGTGCGACTAGCGGAGATTACGAGCAGTACTTC.

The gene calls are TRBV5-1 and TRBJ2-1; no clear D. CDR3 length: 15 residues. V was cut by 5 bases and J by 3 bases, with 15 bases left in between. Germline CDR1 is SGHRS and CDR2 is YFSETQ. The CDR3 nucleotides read TGCGCCAGCAGGCCCGGGTATACGCACTACAATGAGCAGTTCTTC. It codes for CASRPGYTHYNEQFF. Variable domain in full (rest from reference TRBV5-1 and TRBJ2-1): KAGVTQTPRYLIKTRGQQVTLSCSPISGHRSVSWYQQTPGQGLQFLFEYFSETQRNKGNFPGRFSGRQFSNSRSEMNVSTLELGDSALYLCASRPGYTHYNEQFFGPGTRLTVL.

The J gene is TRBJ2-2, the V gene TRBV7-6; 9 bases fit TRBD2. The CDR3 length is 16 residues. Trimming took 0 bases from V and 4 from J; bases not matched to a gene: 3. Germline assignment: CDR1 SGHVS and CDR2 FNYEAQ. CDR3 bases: TGTGCCAGCAGCTTAGCTCCGCGGGGGGGCACCGGGGAGCTGTTTTTT. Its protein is CASSLAPRGGTGELFF.

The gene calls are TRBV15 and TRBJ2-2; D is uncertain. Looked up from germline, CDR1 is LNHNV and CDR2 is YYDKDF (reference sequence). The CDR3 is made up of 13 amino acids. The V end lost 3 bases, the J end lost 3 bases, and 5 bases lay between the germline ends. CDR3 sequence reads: CATSRAYTGELFF. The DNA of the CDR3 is TGTGCCACCAGCAGGGCATACACCGGGGAGCTGTTTTTT.

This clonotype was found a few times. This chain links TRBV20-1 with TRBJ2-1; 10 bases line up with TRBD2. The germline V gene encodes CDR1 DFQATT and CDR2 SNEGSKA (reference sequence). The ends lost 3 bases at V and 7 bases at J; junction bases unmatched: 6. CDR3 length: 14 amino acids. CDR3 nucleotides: TGCAGTGCTAGTGTGGGACTAGCGCGTAATGAGCAGTTCTTC. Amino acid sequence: CSASVGLARNEQFF.

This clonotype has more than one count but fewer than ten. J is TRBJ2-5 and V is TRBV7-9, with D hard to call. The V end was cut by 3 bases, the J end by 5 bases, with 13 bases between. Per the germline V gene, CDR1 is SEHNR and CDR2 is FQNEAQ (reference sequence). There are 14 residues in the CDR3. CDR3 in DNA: TGTGCCAGCAGCTTTGCACCTGGGCTGGAGACCCAGTACTTC. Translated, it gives CASSFAPGLETQYF. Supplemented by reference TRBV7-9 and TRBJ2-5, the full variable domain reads DTGVSQNPRHKITKRGQNVTFRCDPISEHNRLYWYRQTLGQGPEFLTYFQNEAQLEKSRLLSDRFSAERPKGSFSTLEIQRTEQGDSAMYLCASSFAPGLETQYFGPGTRLLVL.

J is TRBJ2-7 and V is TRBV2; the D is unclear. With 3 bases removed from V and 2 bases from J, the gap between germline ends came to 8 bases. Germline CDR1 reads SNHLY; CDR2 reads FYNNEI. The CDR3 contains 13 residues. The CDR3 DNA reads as TGTGCCAGCAGTGAGAGGTTAGCCTACGAGCAGTACTTC. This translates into CASSERLAYEQYF.

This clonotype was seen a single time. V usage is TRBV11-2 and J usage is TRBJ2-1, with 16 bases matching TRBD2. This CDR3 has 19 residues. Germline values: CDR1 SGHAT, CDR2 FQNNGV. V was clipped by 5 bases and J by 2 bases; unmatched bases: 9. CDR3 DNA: TGTGCCAGCAGCACTGGGACTAGCGGGAGGGCCGATGCCTACAATGAGCAGTTCTTC. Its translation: CASSTGTSGRADAYNEQFF.

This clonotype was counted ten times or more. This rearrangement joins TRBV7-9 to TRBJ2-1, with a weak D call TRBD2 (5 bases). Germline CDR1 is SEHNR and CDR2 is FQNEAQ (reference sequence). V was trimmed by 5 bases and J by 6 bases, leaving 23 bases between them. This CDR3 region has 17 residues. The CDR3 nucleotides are TGTGCCAGCAGCGGGCGGGCAGAGAGCACAATTTTCAATGAGCAGTTCTTC. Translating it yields CASSGRAESTIFNEQFF.